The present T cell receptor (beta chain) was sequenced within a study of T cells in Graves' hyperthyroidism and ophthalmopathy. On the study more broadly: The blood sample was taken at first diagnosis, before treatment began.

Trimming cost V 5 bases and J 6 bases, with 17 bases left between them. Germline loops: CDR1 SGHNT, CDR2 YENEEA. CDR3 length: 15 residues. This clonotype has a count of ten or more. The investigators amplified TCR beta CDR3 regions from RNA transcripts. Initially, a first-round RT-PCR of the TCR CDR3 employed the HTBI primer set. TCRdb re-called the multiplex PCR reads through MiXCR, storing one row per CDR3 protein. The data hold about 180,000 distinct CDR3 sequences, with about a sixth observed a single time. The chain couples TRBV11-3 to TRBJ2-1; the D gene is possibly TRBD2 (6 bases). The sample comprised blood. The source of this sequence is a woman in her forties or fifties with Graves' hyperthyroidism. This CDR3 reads CASSRGVAQGNEQFF. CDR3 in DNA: TGTGCCAGCAGCCGCGGGGTAGCTCAGGGCAATGAGCAGTTCTTC.